What follows is one TCR beta chain and its context. CDR1 is LGHDT and CDR2 is YNNKEL in the germline V gene (reference sequence). This CDR3 spans 16 amino acids. The trim removed 1 base at V and 7 bases at J, leaving 12 bases unmatched. This specimen comes from a study of blood T cell repertoires in COVID-19. Study-level background: Researchers got acute and convalescent COVID-19 samples from the United States, Italy and Spain. The analysed material was cDNA or gDNA that came from T cells, B-cell-depleted T cells, or PBMCs.

In the study's own analysis: Estimation of nucleated cell counts was performed using reference gene primer amplification. Profiling relied on immunoSEQ multiplex PCR, and the TCRdb table lists in-frame clones only, not all of them. The D gene and trimming were derived from the DNA, and the V and J assignments and clone size from that table. The table lists 130,000 or so clones, roughly 88% of them singletons. V usage is TRBV3-1 (or the pseudogene TRBV3-2) and J usage is TRBJ1-2, with 7 nucleotides matching TRBD1. The sequenced material came from peripheral blood. The clonotype was recovered from a man aged 45-60 years with acute or convalescent COVID-19. The CDR3 sequence: CASSQGRQGGFVGYTF. The CDR3 bases are TGTGCCAGCAGCCAAGGTCGACAGGGTGGATTTGTTGGCTACACCTTC.